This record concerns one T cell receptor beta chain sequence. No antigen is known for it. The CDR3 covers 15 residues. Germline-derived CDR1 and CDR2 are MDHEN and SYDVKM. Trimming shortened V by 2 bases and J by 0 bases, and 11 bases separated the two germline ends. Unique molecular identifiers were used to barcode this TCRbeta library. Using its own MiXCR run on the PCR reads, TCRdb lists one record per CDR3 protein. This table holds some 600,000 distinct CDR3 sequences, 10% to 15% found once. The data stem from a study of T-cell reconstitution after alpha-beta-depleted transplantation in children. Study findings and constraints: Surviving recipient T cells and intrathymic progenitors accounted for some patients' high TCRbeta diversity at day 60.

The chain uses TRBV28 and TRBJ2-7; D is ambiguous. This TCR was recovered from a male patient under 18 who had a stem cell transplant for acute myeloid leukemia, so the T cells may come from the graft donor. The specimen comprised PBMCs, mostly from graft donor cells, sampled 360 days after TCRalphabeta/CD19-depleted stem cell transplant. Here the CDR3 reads CASSLGSPSSYEQYF. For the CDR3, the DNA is TGTGCCAGCAGTTTAGGGTCACCAAGCTCCTACGAGCAGTACTTC.